These T cell receptor beta chains were read from a single sample in a study of cytotoxic CD8 clonotypes in ibrutinib-treated CLL. The method was immunoSEQ multiplex PCR; TCRdb's version includes in-frame clones alone and lacks a portion of them. In the table there are about 68,000 clones, under 70% of which are singletons. The sample was PBMCs, taken after 12 months of ibrutinib treatment. The source of these receptors is a human donor with chronic lymphocytic leukemia. Each CDR3 is given with its conserved first and last residue. A D gene is named only where the DNA matches it firmly. The size of a clone is reported for some rows only, either as once, few or many, or as a class for expanded clones.

clone_size	v_call	d_call	j_call	cdr3_nt	cdr3_aa
NA	TRBV18	NA	TRBJ1-1	TGTGCCAGCTCACCAATGGGGGTAAGGGGCACTGAAGCTTTCTTT	CASSPMGVRGTEAFF
few	TRBV28	TRBD2	TRBJ2-4	TGTGCCAGCGGAACTAGCGGGGGGGCCAAAAACATTCAGTACTTC	CASGTSGGAKNIQYF
NA	TRBV9	TRBD1	TRBJ1-5	TGTGCCAGCAGCGCGGGACAGGGTCCCGATAGCAATCAGCCCCAGCATTTT	CASSAGQGPDSNQPQHF
NA	TRBV2	NA	TRBJ2-2	TGTGCCAGCAAGGTTAGAGGGGAGACCGGGGAGCTGTTTTTT	CASKVRGETGELFF
NA	TRBV28	NA	TRBJ2-7	TGTGCCAGCAACCCCGGAGCAGGGCGGTCCTACGAGCAGTACTTC	CASNPGAGRSYEQYF
NA	TRBV28	NA	TRBJ1-2	TGTGCCAGCACCTCCCGGCGCTTTTACTATGGCTACACCTTC	CASTSRRFYYGYTF
NA	TRBV4-3	NA	TRBJ1-2	TGCGCCAGCAGCCAAGAATCGGTACAGGGCTATGGCTACACCTTC	CASSQESVQGYGYTF
few	TRBV28	TRBD1	TRBJ1-1	TGTGCCAGCAGTACCCGACAGGGAGGGACTGAAGCTTTCTTT	CASSTRQGGTEAFF
NA	TRBV10-3	NA	TRBJ2-3	TGTGCCATCAGCACGCGACAGGCACTTACGCAGTATTTT	CAISTRQALTQYF
NA	TRBV27	NA	TRBJ2-5	TGTGCCAGCAGCGGCCCCCCGGGGACCCAGTACTTC	CASSGPPGTQYF
once	TRBV28	NA	TRBJ2-3	TGTGCCAGCAGTTTATTCCGGAGCCGCACAGATACGCAGTATTTT	CASSLFRSRTDTQYF
NA	TRBV10-2	NA	TRBJ1-2	TGCGCCAGCAGTGAGGGCAGATCTTCCTATGGCTACACCTTC	CASSEGRSSYGYTF
NA	TRBV7-9	NA	TRBJ1-5	TGTGCCAGCAGCTCCCGTTGGAGCAATCAGCCCCAGCATTTT	CASSSRWSNQPQHF
NA	TRBV5-4	NA	TRBJ1-1	TGTGCCAGCAGCTTATTACCAGATGAAGCTTTCTTT	CASSLLPDEAFF
NA	TRBV29-1	NA	TRBJ1-1	TGCAGCGTTGATTTAAGTGGGGGGATGAACACTGAAGCTTTCTTT	CSVDLSGGMNTEAFF
few	TRBV15	TRBD1	TRBJ2-5	TGTGCCACCAGCACCGACAGGGGCAGGGAGACCCAGTACTTC	CATSTDRGRETQYF
few	TRBV10-3	TRBD1	TRBJ2-2	TGTGCCATCAGTAGGACAGGAGATAACACCGGGGAGCTGTTTTTT	CAISRTGDNTGELFF
NA	TRBV5-4	NA	TRBJ1-1	TGTGCCAGCAGCTTGCCACAGGCGACTAAAGCTTTCTTT	CASSLPQATKAFF
NA	TRBV30	NA	TRBJ2-2	TGTGCCTGGAAGGCCGGGGAGCTGTTTTTT	CAWKAGELFF
NA	TRBV6-6	NA	TRBJ1-4	TGTGCCAGCAGTTACATCAGGGTGGGTGAAAAACTGTTTTTT	CASSYIRVGEKLFF
NA	TRBV5-1	TRBD1	TRBJ2-5	TGCGCCAGCAGCTTCGACGGGACAGGGGTTGAGACCCAGTACTTC	CASSFDGTGVETQYF
few	TRBV2	TRBD1	TRBJ2-7	TGTGCCAGCAGTGGAACACCGGGACAGGGATACGAGCAGTACTTC	CASSGTPGQGYEQYF
NA	TRBV6-1	TRBD1	TRBJ1-1	TGTGCCAGCAGTGGCAGCAGGGGGTCTGAAGCTTTCTTT	CASSGSRGSEAFF
NA	TRBV28	NA	TRBJ1-5	TGTGCCAGCAGCTCCCTGTGGTCCCAGCATTTT	CASSSLWSQHF
once	TRBV6-8	TRBD1	TRBJ1-6	TGTGCCAGCAGTAATACAGGGGGCGAACCTTTCCCTCTATGCAATTCACCCCTCCACTTT	CASSNTGGEPFPLCNSPLHF
NA	TRBV14	NA	TRBJ2-1	TGTGCCAGCAGCCAATTTCGTTACAATGAGCAGTTCTTC	CASSQFRYNEQFF
once	TRBV5-4	NA	TRBJ2-5	TGTGCCAGCAGCTTTATTCAGCAAGAGACCCAGTACTTC	CASSFIQQETQYF
NA	TRBV9	NA	TRBJ1-3	TGTGCCAGCAGCGGCGGGTTGGGGGTTGGAAACACCATATATTTT	CASSGGLGVGNTIYF
NA	TRBV28	NA	TRBJ2-7	TGTGCCAGCAGCTTTGCCGGCCTGAGCTCCTACGAGCAGTACTTC	CASSFAGLSSYEQYF
NA	TRBV7-2	TRBD1	TRBJ2-5	TGTGCCAGCAGCTCTGACAGGGCCCAAGAGACCCAGTACTTC	CASSSDRAQETQYF
NA	TRBV4-3	NA	TRBJ2-5	TGCGCCAGCAGCCAGTCGGTTGGGCAGACCCAGTACTTC	CASSQSVGQTQYF
NA	TRBV19	NA	TRBJ1-5	TGTGCCAGTAGTATAGCGGGTCTGAGCAATCAGCCCCAGCATTTT	CASSIAGLSNQPQHF
once	TRBV7-9	NA	TRBJ1-4	TGTGCCAGCAGCTTAACCCCCCCGGGCCGTAATGAAAAACTGTTTTTT	CASSLTPPGRNEKLFF
NA	TRBV4-2	TRBD1	TRBJ1-1	TGTGCCAGCAGTCGGACAGGGATGAACACTGAAGCTTTCTTT	CASSRTGMNTEAFF
NA	TRBV29-1	NA	TRBJ2-5	TGCAGCGTTGGAGGGTACCAAGAGACCCAGTACTTC	CSVGGYQETQYF
NA	TRBV11-2	NA	TRBJ2-5	TGTGCCAGCACCACGAGCCGGCAGCCCCAAGAGACCCAGTACTTC	CASTTSRQPQETQYF
NA	TRBV28	NA	TRBJ1-4	TGTGCCAGCAGTAAGACTGGGCGGACTAATGAAAAACTGTTTTTT	CASSKTGRTNEKLFF
NA	TRBV2	TRBD1	TRBJ1-1	TGTGCCAGCAGTAGGTACAGGGGGTACTCTGAAGCTTTCTTT	CASSRYRGYSEAFF
NA	TRBV11-2	TRBD1	TRBJ2-7	TGTGCCAGCAGCCCTGGGGTCGACAGGGTCGAGCAGTACTTC	CASSPGVDRVEQYF
few	TRBV30	NA	TRBJ1-4	TGTGCCTGGAGTTGGGGGGTTCAAAAACTGTTTTTT	CAWSWGVQKLFF
NA	TRBV5-6	TRBD1	TRBJ2-6	TGTGCCAGCAGCCCCGAACAGGGGGCGCAGGTAGGGGCCAACGTCCTGACTTTC	CASSPEQGAQVGANVLTF
NA	TRBV30	TRBD1	TRBJ2-7	TGTGCCTGGAGTCACAGGGGGAAAATTGAGCAGTACTTC	CAWSHRGKIEQYF
NA	TRBV10-2	TRBD1	TRBJ2-1	TGCGCCAGCACCCCTCCAGGGACAGGGAATGAGCAGTTCTTC	CASTPPGTGNEQFF
few	TRBV30	NA	TRBJ1-6	TGTGCCTGGAGTGCACCGACAGGAGATAATTCACCCCTCCACTTT	CAWSAPTGDNSPLHF
NA	TRBV5-1	NA	TRBJ1-1	TGCGCCAGCAGCTTGGTTGGAGGGAGGGACACTGAAGCTTTCTTT	CASSLVGGRDTEAFF
NA	TRBV2	NA	TRBJ1-5	TGTGCCAGCAGTGGGACATCATATAGCAATCAGCCCCAGCATTTT	CASSGTSYSNQPQHF
NA	TRBV6-6	NA	TRBJ2-1	TGTGCCAGCAGTTTGGAGGGGTCCTACAATGAGCAGTTCTTC	CASSLEGSYNEQFF
NA	TRBV6-5	NA	TRBJ1-2	TGTGCCAGCAGGACAGGTCCTAACTATGGCTACACCTTC	CASRTGPNYGYTF
NA	TRBV7-2	NA	TRBJ2-7	TGTGCCAGCAGCCTCAACTCTCGCGAGCAGTACTTC	CASSLNSREQYF
NA	TRBV21-1	NA	TRBJ1-1	TGTGCCAGCAGCAAAGGTGATCGGAGCACTGAAGCTTTCTTT	CASSKGDRSTEAFF
NA	TRBV20-1	NA	TRBJ2-1	TGCAGTGCTAGAGGGACAGCAGAGCAGTTCTTC	CSARGTAEQFF